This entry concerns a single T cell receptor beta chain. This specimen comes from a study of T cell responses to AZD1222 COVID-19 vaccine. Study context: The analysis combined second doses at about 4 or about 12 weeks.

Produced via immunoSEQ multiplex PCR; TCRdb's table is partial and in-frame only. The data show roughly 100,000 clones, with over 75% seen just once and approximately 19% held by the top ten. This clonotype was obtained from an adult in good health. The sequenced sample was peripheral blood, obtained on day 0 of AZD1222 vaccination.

The CDR3 spells CASSDGTTTDTQYF. The CDR3 DNA reads as TGTGCCAGCAGTGACGGGACTACCACAGATACGCAGTATTTT. V and J are TRBV6-4 and TRBJ2-3; 7 positions agree with TRBD2. There are 14 residues in the CDR3. V was clipped by 2 bases and J by 2 bases; unmatched bases: 1. Germline V gene sequence: CDR1 MRHNA, CDR2 SNTAGT.